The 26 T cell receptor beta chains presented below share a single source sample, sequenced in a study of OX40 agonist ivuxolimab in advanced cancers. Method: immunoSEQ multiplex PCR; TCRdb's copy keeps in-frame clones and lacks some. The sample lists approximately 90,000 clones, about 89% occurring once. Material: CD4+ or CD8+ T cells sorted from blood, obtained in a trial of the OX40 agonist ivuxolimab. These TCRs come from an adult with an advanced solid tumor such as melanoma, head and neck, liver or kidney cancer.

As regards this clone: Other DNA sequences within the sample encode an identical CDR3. The CDR3 protein is CASSLSPSGANVLTF. Here the CDR3 DNA reads TGTGCCAGCAGCTTGAGCCCGTCTGGGGCCAACGTCCTGACTTTC. The genes are TRBV7-9 and TRBJ2-6, with D unresolved. The CDR3 extends over 15 amino acids. Trimming shortened V by 3 bases and J by 1 base, and 7 bases separated the two germline ends. From germline, CDR1 is SEHNR and CDR2 FQNEAQ (reference sequence).

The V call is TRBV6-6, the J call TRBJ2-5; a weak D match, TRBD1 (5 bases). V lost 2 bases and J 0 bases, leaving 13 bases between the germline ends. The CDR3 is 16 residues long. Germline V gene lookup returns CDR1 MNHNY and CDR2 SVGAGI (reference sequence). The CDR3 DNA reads TGTGCCAGCAGTTACGGTCGACAGACCCACCAAGAGACCCAGTACTTC. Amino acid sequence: CASSYGRQTHQETQYF.

The CDR3 DNA reads TGTGCCAGCAGTTTTGGGACAGTGAACACTGAAGCTTTCTTT. Its protein is CASSFGTVNTEAFF. V usage is TRBV27 and J usage is TRBJ1-1; 7 nucleotides match TRBD1. Per germline, CDR1 MNHEY and CDR2 SMNVEV (reference sequence). The CDR3 runs 14 residues. J lost 0 bases, V lost 3 bases, and 1 base had no gene match.

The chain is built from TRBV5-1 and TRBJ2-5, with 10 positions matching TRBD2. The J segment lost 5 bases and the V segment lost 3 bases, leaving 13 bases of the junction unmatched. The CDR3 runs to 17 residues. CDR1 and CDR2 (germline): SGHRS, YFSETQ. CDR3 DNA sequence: TGCGCCAGCAGCTCGGCCCCGACGGGTAGCGGGAGGGAGACCCAGTACTTC. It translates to CASSSAPTGSGRETQYF.

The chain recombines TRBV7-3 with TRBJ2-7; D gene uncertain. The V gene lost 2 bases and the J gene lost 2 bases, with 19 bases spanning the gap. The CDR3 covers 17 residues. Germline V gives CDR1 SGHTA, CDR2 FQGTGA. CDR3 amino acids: CASSLYGNSEKPYEQYF. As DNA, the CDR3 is TGTGCCAGCAGCTTATATGGGAATTCAGAGAAGCCCTACGAGCAGTACTTC.

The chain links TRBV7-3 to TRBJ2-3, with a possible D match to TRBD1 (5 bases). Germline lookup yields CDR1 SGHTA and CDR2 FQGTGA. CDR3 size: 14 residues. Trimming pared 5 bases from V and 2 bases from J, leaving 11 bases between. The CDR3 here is CASSQQANTDTQYF. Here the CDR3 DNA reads TGTGCCAGCAGCCAACAGGCGAACACAGATACGCAGTATTTT.

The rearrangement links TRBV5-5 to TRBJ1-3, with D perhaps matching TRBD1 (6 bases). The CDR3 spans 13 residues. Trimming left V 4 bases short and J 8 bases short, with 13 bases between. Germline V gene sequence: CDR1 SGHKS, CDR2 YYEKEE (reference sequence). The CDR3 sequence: CASSLQGWDTIYF. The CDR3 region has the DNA TGTGCCAGCAGCCTACAGGGTTGGGACACCATATATTTT. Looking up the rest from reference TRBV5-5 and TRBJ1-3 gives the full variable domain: DAGVTQSPTHLIKTRGQQVTLRCSPISGHKSVSWYQQVLGQGPQFIFQYYEKEERGRGNFPDRFSARQFPNYSSELNVNALLLGDSALYLCASSLQGWDTIYFGEGSWLTVV.

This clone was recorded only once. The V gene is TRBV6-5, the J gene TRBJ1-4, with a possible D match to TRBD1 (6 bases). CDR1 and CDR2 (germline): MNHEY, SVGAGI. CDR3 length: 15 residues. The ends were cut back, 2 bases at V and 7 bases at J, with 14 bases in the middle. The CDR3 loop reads CASSYGGGVSEKLFF. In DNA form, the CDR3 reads TGTGCCAGCAGTTACGGGGGCGGCGTTAGTGAAAAACTGTTTTTT.

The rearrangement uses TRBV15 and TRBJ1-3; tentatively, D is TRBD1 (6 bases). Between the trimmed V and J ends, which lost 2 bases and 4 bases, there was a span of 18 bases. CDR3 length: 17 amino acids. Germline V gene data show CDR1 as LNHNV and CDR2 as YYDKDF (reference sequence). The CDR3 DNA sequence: TGTGCCACCAGCAGATCGGGACACTCCATAGGAGGAAACACCATATATTTT. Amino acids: CATSRSGHSIGGNTIYF.

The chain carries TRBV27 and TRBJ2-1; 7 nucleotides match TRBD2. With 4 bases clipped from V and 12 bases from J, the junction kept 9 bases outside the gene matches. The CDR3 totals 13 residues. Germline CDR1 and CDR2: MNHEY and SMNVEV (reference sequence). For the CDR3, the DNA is TGTGCCAGCAGTTACGGGACTAAGGTTTGGCAGTTCTTC. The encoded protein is CASSYGTKVWQFF.

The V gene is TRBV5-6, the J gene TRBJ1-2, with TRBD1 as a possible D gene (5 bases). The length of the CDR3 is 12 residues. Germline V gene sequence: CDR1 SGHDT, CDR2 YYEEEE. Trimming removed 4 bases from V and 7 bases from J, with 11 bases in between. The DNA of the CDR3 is TGTGCCAGCAGCCGGGGACTTCCTGGCTACACCTTC. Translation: CASSRGLPGYTF.

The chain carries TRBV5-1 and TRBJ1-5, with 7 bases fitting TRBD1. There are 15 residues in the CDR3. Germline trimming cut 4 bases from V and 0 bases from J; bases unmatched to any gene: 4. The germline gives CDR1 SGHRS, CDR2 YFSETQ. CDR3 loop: CASSPRGGSNQPQHF. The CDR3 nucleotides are TGCGCCAGCAGCCCCAGGGGGGGTAGCAATCAGCCCCAGCATTTT.

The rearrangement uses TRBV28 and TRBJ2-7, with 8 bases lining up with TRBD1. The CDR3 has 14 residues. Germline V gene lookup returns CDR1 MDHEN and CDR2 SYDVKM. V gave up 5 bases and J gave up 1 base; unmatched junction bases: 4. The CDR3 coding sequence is TGTGCCAGCAGTCTCACAGGGGGGTCCTACGAGCAGTACTTC. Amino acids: CASSLTGGSYEQYF.

The CDR3 loop is CASSSDGTNYGYTF. DNA of the CDR3: TGTGCCAGCAGTTCCGACGGTACTAACTATGGCTACACCTTC. This sequence joins TRBV6-6 and TRBJ1-2; D call uncertain. The V gene's germline CDR1 is MNHNY and CDR2 SVGAGI (reference sequence). V dropped 4 bases and J dropped 0 bases, with 9 bases sitting between them. This CDR3 is 14 amino acids long.

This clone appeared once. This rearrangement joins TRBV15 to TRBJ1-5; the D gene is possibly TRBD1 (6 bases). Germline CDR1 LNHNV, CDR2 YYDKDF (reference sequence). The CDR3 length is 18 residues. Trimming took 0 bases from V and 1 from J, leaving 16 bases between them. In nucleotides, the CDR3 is TGTGCCACCAGCAGAGATACAGGGTCTGTATTGAGCAATCAGCCCCAGCATTTT. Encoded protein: CATSRDTGSVLSNQPQHF. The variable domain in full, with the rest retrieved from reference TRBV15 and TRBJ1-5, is DAMVIQNPRYQVTQFGKPVTLSCSQTLNHNVMYWYQQKSSQAPKLLFHYYDKDFNNEADTPDNFQSRRPNTSFCFLDIRSPGLGDTAMYLCATSRDTGSVLSNQPQHFGDGTRLSIL.

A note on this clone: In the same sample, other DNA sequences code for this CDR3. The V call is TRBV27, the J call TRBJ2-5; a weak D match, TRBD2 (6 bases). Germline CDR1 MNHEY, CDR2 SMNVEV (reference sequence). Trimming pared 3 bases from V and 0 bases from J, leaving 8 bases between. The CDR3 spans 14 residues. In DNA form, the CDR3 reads TGTGCCAGCAGTTTCGGGGGAGACCAAGAGACCCAGTACTTC. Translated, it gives CASSFGGDQETQYF.

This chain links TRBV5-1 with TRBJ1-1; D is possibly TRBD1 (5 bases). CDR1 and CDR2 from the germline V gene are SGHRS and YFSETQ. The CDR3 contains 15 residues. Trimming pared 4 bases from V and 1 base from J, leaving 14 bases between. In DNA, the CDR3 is TGCGCCAGCAGCAGAGGGACCCAGGGGAACACTGAAGCTTTCTTT. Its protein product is CASSRGTQGNTEAFF. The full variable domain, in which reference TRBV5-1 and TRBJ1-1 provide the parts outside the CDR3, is KAGVTQTPRYLIKTRGQQVTLSCSPISGHRSVSWYQQTPGQGLQFLFEYFSETQRNKGNFPGRFSGRQFSNSRSEMNVSTLELGDSALYLCASSRGTQGNTEAFFGQGTRLTVV.

CDR3 region: CASIGAGGGYNEQFF. CDR3 nucleotide sequence: TGTGCCAGCATTGGCGCGGGAGGGGGCTACAATGAGCAGTTCTTC. This chain joins TRBV7-9 and TRBJ2-1, with 9 bases identical to TRBD2. Trimming at V came to 7 bases and at J to 3 bases, leaving 7 bases not matched to a gene. The CDR3 is 15 amino acids. In germline, CDR1 is SEHNR, CDR2 FQNEAQ (reference sequence).

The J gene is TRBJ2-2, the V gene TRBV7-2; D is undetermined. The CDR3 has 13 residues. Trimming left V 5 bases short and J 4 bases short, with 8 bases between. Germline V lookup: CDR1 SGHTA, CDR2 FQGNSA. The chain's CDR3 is CASSLGSTGELFF. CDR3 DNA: TGTGCCAGCAGCCTGGGGTCCACCGGGGAGCTGTTTTTT.

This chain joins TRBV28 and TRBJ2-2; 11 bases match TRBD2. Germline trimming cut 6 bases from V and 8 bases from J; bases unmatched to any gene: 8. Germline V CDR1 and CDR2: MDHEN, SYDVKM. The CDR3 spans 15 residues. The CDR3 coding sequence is TGTGCCAGCAGATCGAATCTAGCGGGAGGTGGGGAGCTGTTTTTT. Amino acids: CASRSNLAGGGELFF.

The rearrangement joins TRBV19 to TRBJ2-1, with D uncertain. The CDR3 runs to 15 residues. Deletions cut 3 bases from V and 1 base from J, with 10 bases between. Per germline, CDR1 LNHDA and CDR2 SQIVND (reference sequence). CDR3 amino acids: CASSIQRVSYNEQFF. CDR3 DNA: TGTGCCAGTAGTATTCAGCGAGTTTCCTACAATGAGCAGTTCTTC.

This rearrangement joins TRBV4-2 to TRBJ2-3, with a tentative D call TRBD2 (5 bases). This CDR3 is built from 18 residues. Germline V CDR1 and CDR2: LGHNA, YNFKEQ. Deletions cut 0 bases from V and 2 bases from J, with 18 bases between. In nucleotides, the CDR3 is TGTGCCAGCAGCCAAGAAGGCAACAGCGGATTTACCACAGATACGCAGTATTTT. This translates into CASSQEGNSGFTTDTQYF.

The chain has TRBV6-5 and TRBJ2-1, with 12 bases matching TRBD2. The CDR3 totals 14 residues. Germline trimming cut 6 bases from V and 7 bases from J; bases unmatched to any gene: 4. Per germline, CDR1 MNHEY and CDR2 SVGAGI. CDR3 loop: CASSRTSGINEQFF. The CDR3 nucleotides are TGTGCCAGCAGCCGGACTAGCGGGATAAATGAGCAGTTCTTC.

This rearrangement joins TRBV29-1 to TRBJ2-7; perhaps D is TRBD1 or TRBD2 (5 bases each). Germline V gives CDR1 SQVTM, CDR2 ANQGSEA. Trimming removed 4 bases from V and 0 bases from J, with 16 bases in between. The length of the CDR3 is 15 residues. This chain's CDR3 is CSVVPGTRSSYEQYF. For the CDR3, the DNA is TGCAGCGTTGTCCCCGGGACCAGAAGCTCCTACGAGCAGTACTTC.

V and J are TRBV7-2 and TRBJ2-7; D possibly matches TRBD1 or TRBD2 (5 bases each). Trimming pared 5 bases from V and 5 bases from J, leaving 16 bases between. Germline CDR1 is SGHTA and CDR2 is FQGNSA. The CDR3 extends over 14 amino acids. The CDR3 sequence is CASSLGPWGDEQYF. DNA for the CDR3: TGTGCCAGCAGCCTGGGACCGTGGGGTGACGAGCAGTACTTC.

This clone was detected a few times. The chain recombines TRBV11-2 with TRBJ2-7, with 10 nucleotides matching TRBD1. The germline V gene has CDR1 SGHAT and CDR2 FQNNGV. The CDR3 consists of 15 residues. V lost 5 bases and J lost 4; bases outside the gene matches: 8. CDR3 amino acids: CASSPAGTGVYEQYF. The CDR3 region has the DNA TGTGCCAGCAGCCCAGCTGGGACAGGGGTATACGAGCAGTACTTC.